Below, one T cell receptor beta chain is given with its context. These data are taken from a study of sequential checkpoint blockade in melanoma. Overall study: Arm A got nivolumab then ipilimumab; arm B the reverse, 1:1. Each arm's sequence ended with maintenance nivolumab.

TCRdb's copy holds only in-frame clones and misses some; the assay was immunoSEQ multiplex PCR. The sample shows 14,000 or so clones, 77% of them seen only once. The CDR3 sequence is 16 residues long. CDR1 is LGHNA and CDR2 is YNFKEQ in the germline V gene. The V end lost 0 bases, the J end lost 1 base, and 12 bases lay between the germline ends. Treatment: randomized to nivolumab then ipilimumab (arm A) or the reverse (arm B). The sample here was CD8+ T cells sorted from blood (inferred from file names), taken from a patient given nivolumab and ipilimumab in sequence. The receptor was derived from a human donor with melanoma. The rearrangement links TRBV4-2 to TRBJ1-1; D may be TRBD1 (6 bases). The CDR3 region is CASSQEAGAKNTEAFF. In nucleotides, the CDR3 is TGTGCCAGCAGCCAAGAAGCGGGGGCGAAGAACACTGAAGCTTTCTTT.